This is a list of T cell receptor beta chains from one sample in a study of cytomegalovirus exposure and HLA in healthy donors. Measured with immunoSEQ multiplex PCR; TCRdb has only the in-frame clones, and not every one. The table has about 140,000 clones, 65% to 85% seen once. The sequencing sample was made of PBMCs. The receptors derive from a woman in her forties in good health and CMV-seropositive. The CDR3 runs from the conserved cysteine through the conserved F or W. Fields, in order: J gene, V gene, clone size, D gene, CDR3 protein, CDR3 DNA. A D gene is named only where the DNA matches it firmly. Size tells how often a clone was seen (once, few, many) or the class of an expanded clone, and some rows leave it out.

j_gene: TRBJ2-5
v_gene: TRBV28
abundance: -
d_gene: TRBD2
CDR3aa: CASSFSSGVGAQYF
CDR3nt: TGTGCCAGCAGTTTTTCTAGCGGGGTGGGGGCCCAGTACTTC

j_gene: TRBJ1-3
v_gene: TRBV5-6
abundance: -
d_gene: TRBD1
CDR3aa: CASSLATGLGNTIYF
CDR3nt: TGTGCTAGCAGCTTGGCGACAGGGTTGGGAAACACCATATATTTT

j_gene: TRBJ2-5
v_gene: TRBV5-1
abundance: few
d_gene: TRBD1
CDR3aa: CASSPGTEETQYF
CDR3nt: TGCGCCAGCAGCCCCGGGACAGAAGAGACCCAGTACTTC

j_gene: TRBJ2-2
v_gene: TRBV2
abundance: once
d_gene: TRBD1
CDR3aa: CASSQDRGLTGELFF
CDR3nt: TGTGCCAGCAGCCAAGACAGGGGGCTCACCGGGGAGCTGTTTTTT

j_gene: TRBJ2-1
v_gene: TRBV7-6
abundance: -
d_gene: -
CDR3aa: CASSHRQGQSEQFF
CDR3nt: TGTGCCAGCAGCCACCGGCAGGGGCAGAGTGAGCAGTTCTTC

j_gene: TRBJ2-1
v_gene: TRBV19
abundance: once
d_gene: -
CDR3aa: CARLLDSHNEQFF
CDR3nt: TGTGCCAGGCTACTTGATTCACACAATGAGCAGTTCTTC

j_gene: TRBJ2-1
v_gene: TRBV7-9
abundance: -
d_gene: TRBD1
CDR3aa: CASSFVGGQGRSNEQFF
CDR3nt: TGTGCCAGCAGCTTTGTGGGGGGACAGGGGCGTTCGAATGAGCAGTTCTTC

j_gene: TRBJ2-5
v_gene: TRBV11-3
abundance: -
d_gene: TRBD2
CDR3aa: CASSSDGTSGRPSQETQYF
CDR3nt: TGTGCCAGCAGCTCAGACGGGACTAGCGGGAGGCCATCCCAAGAGACCCAGTACTTC

j_gene: TRBJ2-5
v_gene: TRBV19
abundance: -
d_gene: -
CDR3aa: CASIGEGGTQYF
CDR3nt: TGTGCCAGTATCGGGGAGGGGGGGACCCAGTACTTC

j_gene: TRBJ2-7
v_gene: TRBV10-3
abundance: -
d_gene: -
CDR3aa: CAISVPGGYEQYF
CDR3nt: TGTGCCATCAGTGTTCCAGGGGGGTACGAGCAGTACTTC

j_gene: TRBJ2-2
v_gene: TRBV29-1
abundance: once
d_gene: TRBD1
CDR3aa: CSVATGGNGELFF
CDR3nt: TGCAGCGTTGCTACAGGGGGAAACGGGGAGCTGTTTTTT

j_gene: TRBJ1-4
v_gene: TRBV6-5
abundance: -
d_gene: -
CDR3aa: CASRSAGEGEKLFF
CDR3nt: TGTGCCAGCCGGAGTGCCGGAGAAGGTGAAAAACTGTTTTTT

j_gene: TRBJ2-3
v_gene: TRBV27
abundance: -
d_gene: -
CDR3aa: CATAGQGHYTDTQYF
CDR3nt: TGTGCCACCGCAGGGCAGGGGCACTACACAGATACGCAGTATTTT

j_gene: TRBJ2-3
v_gene: TRBV7-2
abundance: -
d_gene: TRBD2
CDR3aa: CASSLGPGGTQYF
CDR3nt: TGTGCCAGCAGCTTGGGCCCGGGGGGTACGCAGTATTTT

j_gene: TRBJ2-2
v_gene: TRBV19
abundance: -
d_gene: TRBD1
CDR3aa: CASSIPRDRPNTGELFF
CDR3nt: TGTGCCAGTAGTATACCCCGGGACAGGCCGAACACCGGGGAGCTGTTTTTT

j_gene: TRBJ2-1
v_gene: TRBV5-4
abundance: -
d_gene: -
CDR3aa: CASSLSGLSYNEQFF
CDR3nt: TGTGCCAGCAGCCTCAGCGGCCTCTCCTACAATGAGCAGTTCTTC

j_gene: TRBJ1-3
v_gene: TRBV7-2
abundance: few
d_gene: -
CDR3aa: CASSPQVNSGNTIYF
CDR3nt: TGTGCCAGCAGCCCCCAGGTTAACTCTGGAAACACCATATATTTT